This entry lists 29 T cell receptor beta chains sequenced from one sample in a study of blood T cell repertoires in COVID-19. Generated by immunoSEQ multiplex PCR, the TCRdb table keeps only in-frame clones and is missing some. The repertoire holds about 250,000 clones, with 85% as singletons. Sample: peripheral blood. The receptors were sampled from a man in his fifties with active or convalescent COVID-19.

The chain has TRBV9 and TRBJ1-6; 11 positions agree with TRBD1. The V segment lost 4 bases and the J segment 8 bases; nucleotides outside the gene matches: 8. The CDR3 is made up of 16 amino acids. Germline V CDR1 and CDR2: SGDLS, YYNGEE. For the CDR3, the DNA is TGTGCCAGCAGCACGGGACAGGGGGTCGTGGATTCACCCCTCCACTTT. Residues: CASSTGQGVVDSPLHF.

The V call is TRBV5-1, the J call TRBJ2-1; TRBD2 agrees at 7 bases. V shed 5 bases and J 0 bases; nucleotides not matched to a gene: 5. The germline gives CDR1 SGHRS, CDR2 YFSETQ. This CDR3 is 15 amino acids long. The DNA for the CDR3 is TGCGCCAGCAGGTTTGGGACTACCTCCTACAATGAGCAGTTCTTC. This gives the protein CASRFGTTSYNEQFF.

The CDR3 sequence: CASSPKQLHEGGEKLFF. DNA of the CDR3: TGTGCCAGTAGTCCAAAACAACTACATGAGGGAGGGGAAAAACTGTTTTTT. V is TRBV19 and J is TRBJ1-4; D is ambiguous. The germline gives CDR1 LNHDA, CDR2 SQIVND (reference sequence). The CDR3 has 17 amino acids. The germline V and J ends were trimmed by 5 bases and 8 bases, with 24 bases remaining between them.

The chain uses TRBV6-5 and TRBJ1-5; TRBD1 might be the D (5 bases). This CDR3 comprises 14 residues. From germline, CDR1 is MNHEY and CDR2 SVGAGI. Trimming removed 6 bases at V and 2 bases at J, with 11 bases between. The DNA for the CDR3 is TGTGCCAGCAGCCAGGGACTACGCAATCAGCCCCAGCATTTT. This encodes CASSQGLRNQPQHF.

V and J are TRBV7-9 and TRBJ1-1; D unclear. V dropped 5 bases and J dropped 0 bases, with 10 bases sitting between them. The CDR3 runs 14 residues. Looked up from germline, CDR1 is SEHNR and CDR2 is FQNEAQ (reference sequence). The CDR3 nucleotides read TGTGCCAGCAGCAATCAGGAAATGAACACTGAAGCTTTCTTT. As protein: CASSNQEMNTEAFF.

The chain is built from TRBV2 and TRBJ2-7; TRBD2 might be the D (6 bases). The CDR3 extends over 10 amino acids. The germline gives CDR1 SNHLY, CDR2 FYNNEI. With 8 bases removed from V and 4 bases from J, the gap between germline ends came to 6 bases. For the CDR3, the DNA is TGTGCCAGCGGGGGGTACGAGCAGTACTTC. It specifies CASGGYEQYF. The whole variable domain, remainder taken from reference TRBV2 and TRBJ2-7, is EPEVTQTPSHQVTQMGQEVILRCVPISNHLYFYWYRQILGQKVEFLVSFYNNEISEKSEIFDDQFSVERPDGSNFTLKIRSTKLEDSAMYFCASGGYEQYFGPGTRLTVT.

The rearrangement joins TRBV4-1 to TRBJ2-7, with D perhaps matching TRBD1 (6 bases). The CDR3 consists of 16 residues. Deletions cut 0 bases from V and 3 bases from J, with 15 bases between. In germline, CDR1 is MGHRA, CDR2 YSYEKL. The CDR3 DNA sequence: TGCGCCAGCAGCCAAGATCACAGGGCTCCATTCTACGAGCAGTACTTC. It yields the protein CASSQDHRAPFYEQYF.

The chain joins TRBV30 to TRBJ1-1, with D tentatively TRBD1 (5 bases). Germline V gives CDR1 GTSNPN, CDR2 SVGIG (reference sequence). CDR3 length equals 11 residues. V lost 5 bases and J 9 bases, leaving 13 bases between the germline ends. CDR3 in amino acids: CAWRQRDQAFF. Written as DNA, the CDR3 is TGTGCCTGGCGACAGCGAGACCAAGCTTTCTTT.

The rearrangement links TRBV9 to TRBJ2-5; D uncertain. V gave up 3 bases and J gave up 2 bases, with 8 bases separating them. Per germline, CDR1 SGDLS and CDR2 YYNGEE. This CDR3 is 13 amino acids long. The DNA of the CDR3 is TGTGCCAGCAGCGGCTCCCGGCAAGAGACCCAGTACTTC. Protein: CASSGSRQETQYF.

The rearrangement uses TRBV2 and TRBJ1-1, with D possibly TRBD1 on 6 matching bases. The CDR3 contains 11 residues. V was trimmed by 5 bases and J by 6 bases, leaving 7 bases between them. CDR1 SNHLY and CDR2 FYNNEI come from the germline V gene. The CDR3 DNA follows: TGTGCCAGCAGTAACAGGGCTGAAGCTTTCTTT. Translating it yields CASSNRAEAFF.

The V call is TRBV6-5, the J call TRBJ2-3; a weak D match, TRBD2 (6 bases). V was pared by 0 bases and J by 2 bases, with 9 bases between. This CDR3 spans 15 amino acids. Germline-derived CDR1 and CDR2 are MNHEY and SVGAGI. The CDR3 loop is CASSYSSGYTDTQYF. DNA of the CDR3: TGTGCCAGCAGTTACTCTAGCGGATACACAGATACGCAGTATTTT.

This clone occurred a few times. The chain employs TRBV20-1 and TRBJ1-6; unclear D gene. The V gene lost 3 bases and the J gene lost 7 bases, with 10 bases spanning the gap. The CDR3 spans 13 residues. Per the germline V gene, CDR1 is DFQATT and CDR2 is SNEGSKA (reference sequence). The CDR3 sequence is CSASQARNSPLHF. CDR3 bases: TGCAGTGCTAGTCAGGCCAGGAATTCACCCCTCCACTTT.

This clone turned up a few times. The CDR3 region has the DNA TGTGCCACCAGGGCGGGAATGCTTAGGATGGGCAAAAACATTCAGTACTTC. Its translation is CATRAGMLRMGKNIQYF. This rearrangement joins TRBV15 to TRBJ2-4, with D tentatively TRBD2 (6 bases). The CDR3 sequence is 17 residues long. The V end was cut by 6 bases, the J end by 3 bases, with 21 bases between. The germline V gene encodes CDR1 LNHNV and CDR2 YYDKDF (reference sequence).

This clone was detected only a few times. The CDR3 nucleotides read TGTGCCAGCAGCCAGTCTTGGCGGGGCTCAGGAAACACCATATATTTT. Translating gives CASSQSWRGSGNTIYF. The chain has TRBV3-1 (or the pseudogene TRBV3-2) and TRBJ1-3, with D tentatively TRBD1 (5 bases). Germline CDR1 and CDR2: LGHDT and YNNKEL (reference sequence). The germline V and J ends were trimmed by 3 bases and 4 bases, with 16 bases remaining between them. CDR3 length: 16 residues.

J is TRBJ2-7 and V is TRBV5-5; no reliable D call. Germline values: CDR1 SGHKS, CDR2 YYEKEE (reference sequence). CDR3 size: 13 residues. Trimming removed 1 base at V and 4 bases at J, with 9 bases between. DNA of the CDR3: TGTGCCAGCAGCTTGAACCCACGGTACGAGCAGTACTTC. The encoded protein is CASSLNPRYEQYF.

For the CDR3, the DNA is TGCGCCAGCAGCACCTTCTCGACAGGGAACACTGAAGCTTTCTTT. Residues: CASSTFSTGNTEAFF. The V and J genes are TRBV5-1 and TRBJ1-1, with a weak D call TRBD1 (6 bases). The germline gives CDR1 SGHRS, CDR2 YFSETQ. The V and J ends lost 4 bases and 1 base respectively, with 14 bases between them. This CDR3 has 15 residues.

The chain carries TRBV24-1 and TRBJ2-7; TRBD1 matches 10 bases. This CDR3 contains 16 residues. The V gene's germline CDR1 is KGHDR and CDR2 SFDVKD. With V trimmed by 3 bases and J by 6 bases, 10 bases remained unmatched. CDR3 protein: CATSDTSTGGFGEQYF. The CDR3 bases are TGTGCCACCAGTGATACCTCGACAGGGGGCTTTGGCGAGCAGTACTTC.

This clone was observed once. The V and J genes are TRBV29-1 and TRBJ2-3, with D perhaps matching TRBD1 (5 bases). V was pared by 4 bases and J by 6 bases, with 11 bases between. Germline CDR1 is SQVTM and CDR2 is ANQGSEA. There are 12 residues in the CDR3. The CDR3 DNA sequence: TGCAGCGTTGCCACAGGATGGGATACGCAGTATTTT. The encoded protein is CSVATGWDTQYF.

The V and J genes are TRBV5-1 and TRBJ1-2; 8 nucleotides agree with TRBD1. The CDR3 runs 12 residues. CDR1 SGHRS and CDR2 YFSETQ come from the germline V gene. Trimming removed 4 bases from V and 4 bases from J; junction bases left unmatched: 0. The CDR3 sequence is CASSGQGYGYTF. The CDR3 coding sequence is TGCGCCAGCAGCGGACAGGGCTATGGCTACACCTTC.

This CDR3 reads CASSTRRETEAFF. The DNA of the CDR3 is TGTGCCAGCAGCACCCGAAGGGAGACTGAAGCTTTCTTT. The rearrangement joins TRBV3-1 (or the pseudogene TRBV3-2) to TRBJ1-1; D is ambiguous. CDR1 and CDR2 from the germline V gene are LGHDT and YNNKEL (reference sequence). V was clipped by 5 bases and J by 5 bases, with 12 bases between them. CDR3 size: 13 residues.

The V and J genes are TRBV5-1 and TRBJ2-2; 11 bases fit TRBD2. J was trimmed by 7 bases and V by 4 bases; bases with no gene match: 9. The CDR3 is made up of 16 amino acids. The V gene's germline CDR1 is SGHRS and CDR2 YFSETQ. The CDR3 DNA reads TGCGCCAGCAGCCCCTCACTAGCGGGAGCGGGCGGGGAGCTGTTTTTT. Translation gives CASSPSLAGAGGELFF.

This chain uses TRBV14 with TRBJ2-7; TRBD1 aligns across 7 bases. With 5 bases clipped from V and 6 bases from J, the junction kept 13 bases outside the gene matches. CDR3 length: 15 amino acids. CDR1 is SGHDN and CDR2 is FVKESK in the germline V gene. For the CDR3, the DNA is TGTGCCAGCAGCTTAGTGCGGACAGGACCCGGCGAGCAGTACTTC. Amino acid sequence: CASSLVRTGPGEQYF.

The chain uses TRBV14 and TRBJ1-1; 7 nucleotides match TRBD1. The V segment lost 1 base and the J segment 1 base; nucleotides outside the gene matches: 6. This CDR3 contains 16 residues. Germline V gives CDR1 SGHDN, CDR2 FVKESK. Written as DNA, the CDR3 is TGTGCCAGCAGCCAAGGACTGGGACAGTCGAACACTGAAGCTTTCTTT. Encoded protein: CASSQGLGQSNTEAFF.

This clone turned up a few times. The gene calls are TRBV3-1 (or the pseudogene TRBV3-2) and TRBJ1-6; the match to TRBD1 covers 8 bases. The V segment lost 1 base and the J segment 10 bases; nucleotides outside the gene matches: 6. Germline V lookup: CDR1 LGHDT, CDR2 YNNKEL (reference sequence). The CDR3 runs 15 residues. The CDR3 spells CASSQVGQGRSPLHF. As DNA, the CDR3 is TGTGCCAGCAGCCAAGTAGGACAGGGACGGTCACCCCTCCACTTT.

The chain links TRBV9 to TRBJ2-1, with 7 nucleotides matching TRBD2. In germline, CDR1 is SGDLS, CDR2 YYNGEE. Trimming removed 2 bases from V and 3 bases from J; junction bases left unmatched: 5. This CDR3 region has 15 residues. CDR3 sequence: CASSVSAGYYNEQFF. The CDR3 DNA reads as TGTGCCAGCAGCGTCTCAGCGGGGTACTACAATGAGCAGTTCTTC.

The rearrangement links TRBV5-8 to TRBJ2-6, with TRBD1 as a possible D gene (6 bases). The CDR3 is 15 residues long. Germline-derived CDR1 and CDR2 are SGHTS and YDEGEE. The ends were cut back, 2 bases at V and 2 bases at J, with 8 bases in the middle. The DNA for the CDR3 is TGTGCCAGCAGCTTACAGGGTACTGGGGCCAACGTCCTGACTTTC. Amino acids: CASSLQGTGANVLTF.

The chain couples TRBV27 to TRBJ2-7; 10 bases map to TRBD1. CDR3 length: 13 amino acids. Germline V gene lookup returns CDR1 MNHEY and CDR2 SMNVEV (reference sequence). V gave up 7 bases and J gave up 3 bases; unmatched junction bases: 3. The CDR3 DNA follows: TGTGCCAGCATGCGGGACAGGGGCTACGAGCAGTACTTC. This translates into CASMRDRGYEQYF.

The gene calls are TRBV7-9 and TRBJ2-7; D remains unclear. The length of the CDR3 is 12 residues. V lost 1 base, J lost 4 bases, and 5 bases lay in between. From germline, CDR1 is SEHNR and CDR2 FQNEAQ (reference sequence). CDR3 in amino acids: CASSLGVYEQYF. The CDR3 DNA reads TGTGCCAGCAGCTTAGGTGTATACGAGCAGTACTTC. Supplemented by reference TRBV7-9 and TRBJ2-7, the full variable domain reads DTGVSQNPRHKITKRGQNVTFRCDPISEHNRLYWYRQTLGQGPEFLTYFQNEAQLEKSRLLSDRFSAERPKGSFSTLEIQRTEQGDSAMYLCASSLGVYEQYFGPGTRLTVT.

The rearrangement uses TRBV9 and TRBJ2-7; 14 bases align to TRBD2. The CDR3 has 15 residues. The V and J ends lost 4 bases and 2 bases, in that order; junction bases with no gene match: 2. CDR1 and CDR2 (germline): SGDLS, YYNGEE. CDR3 coding DNA: TGTGCCAGCAGCCCGGGACTAGCGGGAGCCTACGAGCAGTACTTC. Translated: CASSPGLAGAYEQYF. Full variable domain (outside the CDR3, taken from reference TRBV9 and TRBJ2-7): DSGVTQTPKHLITATGQRVTLRCSPRSGDLSVYWYQQSLDQGLQFLIQYYNGEERAKGNILERFSAQQFPDLHSELNLSSLELGDSALYFCASSPGLAGAYEQYFGPGTRLTVT.